This record looks at one T cell receptor beta chain sequence and its context. Participants came from some 23 US areas, aged about 18 to 100 years. Method: immunoSEQ multiplex PCR; TCRdb's copy keeps in-frame clones and lacks some. The sample contains 150,000 to 200,000 clones, 89% of which appear only once. These data come from a study of blood T cell repertoires in COVID-19. Overall study context: COVID-19 samples from acute and convalescent phases originated in the United States, Italy and Spain. Sources were T cells, B-cell-depleted T cells, or PBMCs; the material itself was cDNA or gDNA.

The V gene's germline CDR1 is SGHTS and CDR2 YDEGEE. V lost 3 bases and J lost 0; bases outside the gene matches: 2. CDR3 size: 16 residues. The sequencing sample was made of PBMCs or T cells enriched from blood (not recorded which). J is TRBJ2-1 and V is TRBV5-8; 11 bases fit TRBD2. The TCR originated in a woman in her thirties or forties with acute COVID-19. CDR3: CASSSGTSGSYNEQFF. The CDR3 coding sequence is TGTGCCAGCAGCTCCGGGACTAGCGGCTCCTACAATGAGCAGTTCTTC.